A selection of T cell receptor beta chains follows, all from one sample in a study of T-cell memory formation after mild COVID-19. One entry per CDR3 protein results from TCRdb running MiXCR on the 5' RACE reads. The sample shows over 250,000 distinct CDR3 sequences, approximately 15% of them seen only once. The sequenced sample was PBMCs or a T cell subset sorted from them (not recorded which). The receptors stem from a man aged 18 to 29 who had mild COVID-19 (a few samples of this study predate the infection). Cell type and time point are not known. Both conserved end residues are part of each CDR3. A D gene is named only where the DNA matches it firmly. Some rows have no size entry. The others give once, few or many, or a class for an expanded clone.

J: TRBJ2-5; length: 16; D: TRBD2; V: TRBV5-1; size: -; DNA: TGCGCCAGCAGCCCCCAGATAGCGGGGGGACAAGAGACCCAGTACTTC; CDR3: CASSPQIAGGQETQYF
J: TRBJ2-7; length: 17; D: TRBD2; V: TRBV4-1; size: -; DNA: TGCGCCAGCCGGGGACTAGCGGGGGGAATTTACTCCTACGAGCAGTACTTC; CDR3: CASRGLAGGIYSYEQYF
J: TRBJ1-1; length: 11; D: -; V: TRBV12-3/TRBV12-4; size: many; DNA: TGTGCCAGCAGTACCGGGACTGAAGCTTTCTTT; CDR3: CASSTGTEAFF
J: TRBJ2-1; length: 15; D: TRBD2; V: TRBV2; size: once; DNA: TGTGCCAGCAGTGAGAAATTAGCGGGGTACAATGAGCAGTTCTTC; CDR3: CASSEKLAGYNEQFF
J: TRBJ2-3; length: 14; D: -; V: TRBV5-6; size: -; DNA: TGTGCCAGCAGCTTGGCGCAGGTTAAAGATACGCAGTATTTT; CDR3: CASSLAQVKDTQYF
J: TRBJ1-2; length: 14; D: -; V: TRBV7-9; size: many; DNA: TGTGCCAGCAACCTGAACTATGACAGAACTGGCTACACCTTC; CDR3: CASNLNYDRTGYTF
J: TRBJ1-1; length: 14; D: -; V: TRBV6-1; size: few; DNA: TGTGCCAGCACCTCAGTAGGTTCGAACACTGAAGCTTTCTTT; CDR3: CASTSVGSNTEAFF
J: TRBJ2-2; length: 16; D: TRBD1; V: TRBV20-1; size: -; DNA: TGCAGTGCTACCCTCCGGGACAGGGTATACACCGGGGAGCTGTTTTTT; CDR3: CSATLRDRVYTGELFF
J: TRBJ2-5; length: 15; D: TRBD1; V: TRBV4-3; size: many; DNA: TGCGCCAGCAGCCAAGCCGGGACAGGGCCCGAGACCCAGTACTTC; CDR3: CASSQAGTGPETQYF
J: TRBJ2-5; length: 15; D: TRBD1; V: TRBV7-2; size: few; DNA: TGTGCCAGCAGCCCCAGGGGGTTCGGGCAAGAGACCCAGTACTTC; CDR3: CASSPRGFGQETQYF
J: TRBJ1-6; length: 16; D: -; V: TRBV4-1; size: -; DNA: TGCGCCAGCAGCCAACAAAGGGGTCCCTATAATTCACCCCTCCACTTT; CDR3: CASSQQRGPYNSPLHF
J: TRBJ2-1; length: 11; D: -; V: TRBV7-9; size: -; DNA: TGTGCCAGCAGCCGGGGCGATGAGCAGTTCTTC; CDR3: CASSRGDEQFF
J: TRBJ1-1; length: 10; D: -; V: TRBV7-9; size: few; DNA: TGTGCCAGCAGGCCGGGTGAAGCTTTCTTT; CDR3: CASRPGEAFF
J: TRBJ2-2; length: 15; D: TRBD1; V: TRBV12-3/TRBV12-4; size: few; DNA: TGTGCCAGCATCCCGGACAGGGGGCTCCCCGGGGAGCTGTTTTTT; CDR3: CASIPDRGLPGELFF
J: TRBJ1-2; length: 14; D: -; V: TRBV7-2; size: few; DNA: TGTGCCAGCAGCTTAGGAGGGGCAGGGACTGGCTACACCTTC; CDR3: CASSLGGAGTGYTF
J: TRBJ1-4; length: 15; D: TRBD1; V: TRBV15; size: -; DNA: TGTGCCACCAGCAGAGCCACAGGGGTTAATGAAAAACTGTTTTTT; CDR3: CATSRATGVNEKLFF
J: TRBJ2-1; length: 21; D: TRBD2; V: TRBV7-9; size: -; DNA: TGTGCCAGCAGCCGGAACCCAGGACTAGCGGGGGGGCCGGGGTCCTACAATGAGCAGTTCTTC; CDR3: CASSRNPGLAGGPGSYNEQFF
J: TRBJ1-2; length: 13; D: -; V: TRBV12-3/TRBV12-4; size: few; DNA: TGTGCCAGCAGTTGGACAAACAACTATGGCTACACCTTC; CDR3: CASSWTNNYGYTF
J: TRBJ1-2; length: 14; D: -; V: TRBV6-5; size: few; DNA: TGTGCCAGCAGTTACCGAGGGGGGAGGTATGGCTACACCTTC; CDR3: CASSYRGGRYGYTF
J: TRBJ2-1; length: 15; D: TRBD2; V: TRBV6-5; size: few; DNA: TGTGCCAGCAGTTACTCCCCGACTAGCGGCAATGAGCAGTTCTTC; CDR3: CASSYSPTSGNEQFF
J: TRBJ2-1; length: 15; D: -; V: TRBV7-3; size: few; DNA: TGTGCCAGCAGCCCTACCCTGGCAGGCTACAATGAGCAGTTCTTC; CDR3: CASSPTLAGYNEQFF
J: TRBJ1-1; length: 15; D: -; V: TRBV7-8; size: -; DNA: TGTGCCAGCAGTCAATACAGGGTTGGGAACACTGAAGCTTTCTTT; CDR3: CASSQYRVGNTEAFF
J: TRBJ2-2; length: 16; D: -; V: TRBV5-1; size: few; DNA: TGCGCCAGCAGCCCTACGGGCCCGCCGAACACCGGGGAGCTGTTTTTT; CDR3: CASSPTGPPNTGELFF
J: TRBJ1-6; length: 13; D: -; V: TRBV7-2; size: few; DNA: TGTGCCAGCAGCTTAGCGCGTAATTCACCCCTCCACTTT; CDR3: CASSLARNSPLHF
J: TRBJ2-3; length: 14; D: TRBD1; V: TRBV7-2; size: -; DNA: TGTGCCAGCAGCTTAGGACAGGGTGTAGGTACGCAGTATTTT; CDR3: CASSLGQGVGTQYF
J: TRBJ1-2; length: 15; D: TRBD1; V: TRBV20-1; size: -; DNA: TGCAGAGCAACCGGGACAGGGGACCCCGCGAGCGGCTACACCTTC; CDR3: CRATGTGDPASGYTF